Each of the 28 T cell receptor beta chains below was sequenced from the same sample in a study of shared clonotypes between healthy human individuals. Using immunoSEQ multiplex PCR, the repertoire was profiled, and TCRdb retains in-frame clones only, with some absent. The table records some 500,000 clones, roughly 95% of them present only once. Material: naive CD4+ T cells sorted from blood. Specified subset: CD45RA+ positively selected. The source of these receptors is a woman aged 25 to 39 in good health.

The V and J genes are TRBV9 and TRBJ2-3; 9 bases line up with TRBD2. Germline loops: CDR1 SGDLS, CDR2 YYNGEE. This CDR3 is built from 18 residues. The ends lost 0 bases at V and 2 bases at J; junction bases unmatched: 10. CDR3 DNA: TGTGCCAGCAGCGTAGCCGCGGGAGGGACGAGAAACACAGATACGCAGTATTTT. This translates into CASSVAAGGTRNTDTQYF.

The V call is TRBV6-5, the J call TRBJ1-2; TRBD1 agrees at 8 bases. Unmatched junction bases numbered 7, after V lost 5 bases and J lost 5 bases. The CDR3 is made up of 14 amino acids. The germline V gene has CDR1 MNHEY and CDR2 SVGAGI. CDR3 coding DNA: TGTGCCAGCAGTAAGACAGGGGTGGGGTATGGCTACACCTTC. This gives the protein CASSKTGVGYGYTF.

The J gene is TRBJ1-5, the V gene TRBV6-1; D is undetermined. The CDR3 is 14 residues long. V was trimmed by 2 bases and J by 4 bases, leaving 9 bases between them. The germline V gene has CDR1 MNHNS and CDR2 SASEGT. CDR3 DNA: TGTGCCAGCAGTGAAAACCCGCGAAATCAGCCCCAGCATTTT. Amino acids: CASSENPRNQPQHF.

The rearrangement joins TRBV6-1 to TRBJ2-5, with a tentative D call TRBD2 (7 bases). The CDR3 length is 16 residues. Germline CDR1 MNHNS, CDR2 SASEGT. The ends were cut back, 0 bases at V and 4 bases at J, with 15 bases in the middle. In DNA form, the CDR3 reads TGTGCCAGCAGTGAAGCCCTGACTAGCAGGGGAGAGACCCAGTACTTC. It translates to CASSEALTSRGETQYF.

The genes are TRBV7-9 and TRBJ2-1; 7 bases agree with TRBD2. The CDR3 runs 16 residues. Looked up from germline, CDR1 is SEHNR and CDR2 is FQNEAQ (reference sequence). V was pared by 0 bases and J by 5 bases, with 7 bases of the junction left unmatched. CDR3 in amino acids: CASSLATGEGNNEQFF. The CDR3 DNA follows: TGTGCCAGCAGCTTAGCGACGGGGGAGGGTAACAATGAGCAGTTCTTC.

This clone was counted a single time. V is TRBV29-1 and J is TRBJ1-1; D uncertain. Germline V gene data show CDR1 as SQVTM and CDR2 as ANQGSEA. V was cut by 1 base and J by 2 bases, with 5 bases left in between. The CDR3 is 12 residues long. CDR3 residues: CSVEGVNTEAFF. CDR3 nucleotides: TGCAGCGTTGAAGGAGTTAACACTGAAGCTTTCTTT.

This chain joins TRBV29-1 and TRBJ1-1, with D unclear. CDR1 SQVTM and CDR2 ANQGSEA come from the germline V gene. Trimming pared 2 bases from V and 7 bases from J, leaving 5 bases between. CDR3 length equals 10 residues. The CDR3 bases are TGCAGCGTTGAACCAGATGAAGCTTTCTTT. Protein: CSVEPDEAFF.

This chain joins TRBV2 and TRBJ1-5, with a weak D call TRBD1 (5 bases). CDR3 size: 15 residues. Trimming took off 6 bases at V and 5 bases at J, with 17 bases between the two ends. Looked up from germline, CDR1 is SNHLY and CDR2 is FYNNEI. The CDR3 DNA reads TGTGCCAGCAGCGATATGAGACAGCCATATCAGCCCCAGCATTTT. Residues: CASSDMRQPYQPQHF. Filled out from reference TRBV2 and TRBJ1-5, the complete variable domain reads EPEVTQTPSHQVTQMGQEVILRCVPISNHLYFYWYRQILGQKVEFLVSFYNNEISEKSEIFDDQFSVERPDGSNFTLKIRSTKLEDSAMYFCASSDMRQPYQPQHFGDGTRLSIL.

Here the CDR3 DNA reads TGCGCCAGCAGCTTTGGGCAGGGAGGCACTGAAGCTTTCTTT. Residues: CASSFGQGGTEAFF. J is TRBJ1-1 and V is TRBV5-1; possible D gene TRBD1, 5 bases. The germline CDR1 and CDR2 sequences are SGHRS and YFSETQ. The length of the CDR3 is 14 residues. The V end lost 2 bases, the J end lost 4 bases, and 12 bases lay between the germline ends.

This rearrangement joins TRBV9 to TRBJ2-7; D remains unclear. V lost 6 bases and J lost 4, with 35 bases in between. The germline V gene has CDR1 SGDLS and CDR2 YYNGEE. The CDR3 has 20 residues. DNA of the CDR3: TGTGCCAGCACCAGACCGACGGCGCCCCAAACCCCATTCTGGAAGTACGAGCAGTACTTC. It codes for CASTRPTAPQTPFWKYEQYF.

The chain links TRBV9 to TRBJ2-1; 8 nucleotides align to TRBD2. Germline V CDR1 and CDR2: SGDLS, YYNGEE. This CDR3 comprises 21 residues. J was trimmed by 7 bases and V by 4 bases; bases with no gene match: 28. The CDR3 loop is CASSPRSQRWASGSGVNEQFF. The CDR3 DNA sequence: TGTGCCAGCAGCCCCAGGTCCCAACGGTGGGCTAGCGGGTCTGGGGTAAATGAGCAGTTCTTC.

The chain combines TRBV9 with TRBJ1-4; the match to TRBD1 covers 9 bases. Germline trimming cut 2 bases from V and 7 bases from J; bases unmatched to any gene: 6. Germline loops: CDR1 SGDLS, CDR2 YYNGEE. This CDR3 comprises 15 residues. In nucleotides, the CDR3 is TGTGCCAGCAGCGTCCGGGACAGGGAAGGTGAAAAACTGTTTTTT. Translated, it gives CASSVRDREGEKLFF.

This chain links TRBV27 with TRBJ1-1, with D tentatively TRBD1 (6 bases). CDR3 length: 20 residues. V gave up 1 base and J gave up 0 bases, with 24 bases separating them. Germline V gives CDR1 MNHEY, CDR2 SMNVEV (reference sequence). The CDR3 nucleotides read TGTGCCAGCAGTTTATATGGGGGCGGAGGTTCTGGGGGGATGAACACTGAAGCTTTCTTT. Its protein is CASSLYGGGGSGGMNTEAFF.

This clone has only a few counts. The V gene is TRBV23-1, the J gene TRBJ2-7; tentatively, D is TRBD2 (6 bases). TRBV23-1 falls under the ORF class, with uncertain function. The CDR3 extends over 15 amino acids. The V end was cut by 8 bases, the J end by 4 bases, with 21 bases between. The CDR3 is CASSSSGSRRYEQYF. The CDR3 DNA sequence: TGCGCCAGCTCCTCATCCGGGAGCCGTCGGTACGAGCAGTACTTC.

The rearrangement joins TRBV2 to TRBJ1-1; TRBD1 matches at 7 bases. The CDR3 covers 12 residues. The V gene end was trimmed by 5 bases and the J gene end by 4 bases; junction bases not matched to a gene: 1. Germline CDR1 reads SNHLY; CDR2 reads FYNNEI. The CDR3 region has the DNA TGTGCCAGCAGTACAGGGGTCACTGAAGCTTTCTTT. The encoded protein is CASSTGVTEAFF. Complete variable domain (other parts from reference TRBV2 and TRBJ1-1): EPEVTQTPSHQVTQMGQEVILRCVPISNHLYFYWYRQILGQKVEFLVSFYNNEISEKSEIFDDQFSVERPDGSNFTLKIRSTKLEDSAMYFCASSTGVTEAFFGQGTRLTVV.

This clone appeared once. The chain carries TRBV5-1 and TRBJ2-3, with a possible D match to TRBD2 (5 bases). This CDR3 has 15 amino acids. The V gene's germline CDR1 is SGHRS and CDR2 YFSETQ. The V end lost 2 bases, the J end lost 3 bases, and 13 bases lay between the germline ends. The DNA for the CDR3 is TGCGCCAGCAGCTTCTCGCCCCCGGGAACAGATACGCAGTATTTT. This codes for CASSFSPPGTDTQYF.

V usage is TRBV5-6 and J usage is TRBJ1-2; D is ambiguous. Trimming took off 1 base at V and 6 bases at J, with 10 bases between the two ends. CDR1 is SGHDT, CDR2 YYEEEE, per germline. The CDR3 spans 13 residues. The CDR3 region has the DNA TGTGCCAGCAGCTTGTTCACAGCCAATGGCTACACCTTC. It specifies CASSLFTANGYTF.

This chain joins TRBV28 and TRBJ2-5; 8 bases match TRBD2. V lost 5 bases to trimming and J lost 3 bases; unmatched junction nucleotides: 14. The CDR3 covers 17 residues. Per the germline V gene, CDR1 is MDHEN and CDR2 is SYDVKM. CDR3 DNA sequence: TGTGCCAGCAGTCCCAGCCTAGCGGGTACCTTCAAAGAGACCCAGTACTTC. Translation: CASSPSLAGTFKETQYF.

This clone was counted a single time. V usage is TRBV6-8 and J usage is TRBJ1-5; no clear D gene. Germline V CDR1 and CDR2: MNHGY, SAAAGT. V was pared by 5 bases and J by 9 bases, with 5 bases between. This CDR3 has 10 residues. CDR3 sequence (DNA): TGTGCCAGCAGTGAAGGGCCCCAGCATTTT. Translation: CASSEGPQHF.

This clone came up once. The chain recombines TRBV2 with TRBJ2-5; the D gene is possibly TRBD2 (6 bases). V lost 6 bases, J lost 4 bases, and 9 bases lay in between. Germline V lookup: CDR1 SNHLY, CDR2 FYNNEI. CDR3 length equals 12 residues. The CDR3 reads CASRVGGETQYF. The CDR3 DNA is TGTGCCAGCAGGGTGGGGGGAGAGACCCAGTACTTC.

The V and J genes are TRBV5-1 and TRBJ2-3; maybe TRBD2 (5 bases). Trimming pared 2 bases from V and 6 bases from J, leaving 13 bases between. The CDR3 has 14 residues. CDR1 and CDR2 (germline): SGHRS, YFSETQ. The CDR3 nucleotides are TGCGCCAGCAGCTTAGTGGGAGCGTCGGATACGCAGTATTTT. Translating gives CASSLVGASDTQYF.

The genes are TRBV7-9 and TRBJ2-4, with 9 bases matching TRBD2. Germline values: CDR1 SEHNR, CDR2 FQNEAQ (reference sequence). After removal of 0 bases from V and 7 bases from J, the junction contained 4 bases not matched to a gene. CDR3 length: 15 residues. The CDR3 coding sequence is TGTGCCAGCAGCTTAGCGCGGGAGGGCAGGAACATTCAGTACTTC. Its protein is CASSLAREGRNIQYF.

This sequence joins TRBV6-6 and TRBJ1-1; 8 nucleotides align to TRBD1. V lost 4 bases to trimming and J lost 8 bases; unmatched junction nucleotides: 3. CDR1 and CDR2 (germline): MNHNY, SVGAGI (reference sequence). The CDR3 consists of 12 residues. The CDR3 reads CASSSRDREAFF. The CDR3 DNA is TGTGCCAGCAGTTCCCGGGACAGGGAAGCTTTCTTT.

The genes are TRBV27 and TRBJ2-7; TRBD2 might be the D (5 bases). Germline values: CDR1 MNHEY, CDR2 SMNVEV (reference sequence). V was pared by 3 bases and J by 4 bases, with 16 bases between. The CDR3 covers 15 residues. CDR3 residues: CASSFEGPPGYEQYF. The CDR3 DNA reads as TGTGCCAGCAGTTTCGAGGGCCCTCCTGGATACGAGCAGTACTTC.

V is TRBV29-1 and J is TRBJ2-1; TRBD2 matches at 13 bases. Germline CDR1 SQVTM, CDR2 ANQGSEA. The CDR3 is 16 residues long. The trim removed 6 bases at V and 9 bases at J, leaving 14 bases unmatched. CDR3 loop: CSVPGTSGIGSSEQFF. In DNA form, the CDR3 reads TGCAGCGTCCCTGGGACTAGCGGGATCGGGTCGAGTGAGCAGTTCTTC.

The chain has TRBV19 and TRBJ2-5; no definite D call. Gene TRBJ2-7 matches the end of the DNA better, so the J call may be wrong. The CDR3 has 11 amino acids. Germline CDR1 and CDR2: LNHDA and SQIVND (reference sequence). The CDR3 loop is CASSKDYEQYF. DNA of the CDR3: TGTGCCAGTAGTAAGGACTACGAGCAGTACTTC.

The rearrangement joins TRBV5-4 to TRBJ2-1; tentative D call: TRBD2 (6 bases). Germline V lookup: CDR1 SGHNT, CDR2 YYREEE (reference sequence). The CDR3 has 14 amino acids. Between the trimmed V and J ends, which lost 3 bases and 6 bases, there was a span of 13 bases. CDR3: CASSWRALGNEQFF. Here the CDR3 DNA reads TGTGCCAGCAGCTGGAGGGCCCTCGGCAATGAGCAGTTCTTC. The complete variable domain, with remaining parts taken from reference TRBV5-4 and TRBJ2-1, reads ETGVTQSPTHLIKTRGQQVTLRCSSQSGHNTVSWYQQALGQGPQFIFQYYREEENGRGNFPPRFSGLQFPNYSSELNVNALELDDSALYLCASSWRALGNEQFFGPGTRLTVL.

The chain carries TRBV7-2 and TRBJ1-6, with D possibly matching TRBD1 (5 bases). Germline CDR1 reads SGHTA; CDR2 reads FQGNSA. The CDR3 loop spans 16 amino acids. With 0 bases removed from V and 7 bases from J, the gap between germline ends came to 13 bases. CDR3 DNA sequence: TGTGCCAGCAGCTTAGCTCCGGGGGGTCCCAATTCACCCCTCCACTTT. Translating it yields CASSLAPGGPNSPLHF.